This entry lists 32 T cell receptor delta chains sequenced from one sample in a study of γδ T cells in repeated Plasmodium falciparum infection. TCRdb processed the multiplex PCR reads again with the CATT caller. Of approximately 93,000 delta-chain clones listed, roughly 0.98% are singletons. Gammadelta T cells were flow-sorted from PBMC into Vgamma9/Vdelta2+ and Vdelta2-negative populations for bulk analysis. The material sequenced was gamma-delta T cells from blood. The receptors were gathered from a pool of human donors (malaria-infected and uninfected, not separated).

Points on this clone: TCRdb's listed protein matches a much larger clone and diverges from this DNA's translation at residue 13, likely through a read error; the protein shown comes from the DNA. This rearrangement joins TRDV2 to TRDJ1; 8 bases match TRDD3. The J gene is not listed in TCRdb, so it was assigned here from a DNA match to germline. CDR1 and CDR2 (germline): GEAIGNYY, EKD. The CDR3 is 17 amino acids. CDR3 bases: TGTGCCTGTGACACCGTGACTGGGGGCCCACCCACCAATAAACTCATCTTT. It is translated as CACDTVTGGPPTNKLIF.

As regards this clone: A far larger clone is one nucleotide away, so this likely arose from a read error. This CDR3 is also generated by other DNA sequences in the sample. The chain combines TRDV1 with TRDJ1; 10 bases are a match to TRDD3. TCRdb carries no J gene annotation; the J gene was assigned here by matching the DNA with germline. CDR1 and CDR2 (germline): TSWWSYY, QGS. The V segment lost 0 bases and the J segment 0 bases; nucleotides outside the gene matches: 19. The CDR3 has 22 residues. The CDR3 sequence: CALGELGSSRTGGYVDTDKLIF. In nucleotides, the CDR3 is TGTGCTCTTGGGGAACTGGGATCAAGTCGTACCGGGGGATACGTCGACACCGATAAACTCATCTTT.

This clone was seen a handful of times. The protein in TCRdb stems from a much larger clone and differs at residue 17 from this DNA's translation, likely a read error; here the protein is translated from the DNA. The V gene call reads TRDV2; no J gene was called; the tabulated D call, TRDD3, remains unverified against the DNA. This CDR3 comprises 18 residues. Germline lookup yields CDR1 GEAIGNYY and CDR2 EKD. CDR3 protein: CACDSLLGGPGYTDKLTF. DNA for the CDR3: TGTGCCTGTGACTCCCTACTGGGGGGTCCCGGGTACACCGATAAACTCACCTTT.

The sample holds a few counts of this clone. With a far larger clone one base away, a read error is the likely cause. Other nucleotide sequences from this sample produce the same CDR3. The chain carries TRDV2 and TRDJ1; 10 nucleotides agree with TRDD3. No J segment appears in TCRdb, so it was assigned here by matching the sequence to germline. Germline loops: CDR1 GEAIGNYY, CDR2 EKD. The CDR3 loop spans 13 amino acids. CDR3 coding DNA: TGTGCTTGTGATTTACTGGGGGATCATAAACTCATCTTT. It is translated as CACDLLGDHKLIF.

This clone was counted between two and nine times. This likely came from a read error, as a far larger clone is one base away. In the same sample, other DNA sequences code for this CDR3. The chain has TRDV1 and TRDJ1, with a tentative D call TRDD3 (5 bases). The CDR3 totals 15 residues. Germline V CDR1 and CDR2: TSWWSYY, QGS. CDR3: CAKGRGTGSTDKLIF. CDR3 sequence (DNA): TGTGCCAAGGGGCGGGGAACCGGCTCCACCGATAAACTCATCTTT.

Only a few counts were recorded for this clone. Given a far larger clone just one base away, this is likely a sequencing read error. Different DNA sequences within this sample yield the same CDR3. The chain carries TRDV1 and TRDJ1; 13 bases map to TRDD3. TCRdb supplies no J gene; here it was assigned by aligning the nucleotide sequence to germline. Germline lookup yields CDR1 TSWWSYY and CDR2 QGS. This CDR3 comprises 22 residues. Trimming took 7 bases from V and 2 from J; bases not matched to a gene: 25. CDR3 DNA sequence: TGTGCTCTTGCTGCCCCTTTCCTACGTCAGCCCGTACTGGGGGATACGACCGATAAACTCATCTTT. This sequence encodes CALAAPFLRQPVLGDTTDKLIF.

On this clone: TCRdb's entry gives the protein of a much larger clone, which mismatches this DNA's translation at residue 7, likely from a read error; the protein reported here is translated from the DNA. V and J are TRDV1 and TRDJ1; the match to TRDD3 covers 11 bases. TCRdb carries no J gene annotation; the J gene was assigned here by matching the DNA with germline. Trimming at V came to 0 bases and at J to 1 base, leaving 31 bases not matched to a gene. Per germline, CDR1 TSWWSYY and CDR2 QGS. The CDR3 sequence is 26 residues long. CDR3 DNA: TGTGCTCTTGGGGAACTGGCCCCAATCCTTCCCTTACTGGGGGATAATGAGGGTGCGGGCACCGATAAACTCATCTTT. Amino acids: CALGELAPILPLLGDNEGAGTDKLIF.

Comment on this clone: The protein given by TCRdb reflects a much larger clone and differs at residue 10 from this DNA's translation, likely from a read error; the protein shown is the DNA's translation. The J gene is TRDJ1, the V gene TRDV1; the D gene is possibly TRDD3 (6 bases). TCRdb does not report a J gene; here it was assigned by matching the DNA to germline references. CDR1 and CDR2 from the germline V gene are TSWWSYY and QGS. The germline V and J ends were trimmed by 0 bases and 0 bases, with 14 bases remaining between them. This CDR3 is 17 amino acids long. This chain's CDR3 is CALGELAWILYTDKLIF. CDR3 DNA: TGTGCTCTTGGGGAACTGGCTTGGATACTGTACACCGATAAACTCATCTTT.

On this clone itself: With a far larger clone one base away, a read error is the likely cause. At the DNA level, this CDR3 is encoded by other sequences in the same sample as well. The chain has TRDV2 and TRDJ2; D not resolved. The J gene, not given by TCRdb, was assigned here from a germline match of the nucleotide sequence. The CDR3 runs to 19 residues. The germline V and J ends were trimmed by 0 bases and 2 bases, with 21 bases remaining between them. The V gene's germline CDR1 is GEAIGNYY and CDR2 EKD. CDR3 loop: CACDTVGPVPRPLTAQLFF. CDR3 DNA: TGTGCCTGTGACACCGTTGGTCCCGTCCCCCGCCCCTTGACAGCACAACTCTTCTTT.

This clone has only a few counts. A far larger clone is off by one base, so a read error is likely. Other DNA sequences in this sample translate to the same CDR3. This chain uses TRDV2 with TRDJ1; possibly TRDD3 for D (5 bases). Germline CDR1 GEAIGNYY, CDR2 EKD. This CDR3 has 13 amino acids. CDR3 bases: TGTGCCTGTGACAGAACTGGCACCGATAAACTCATCTTC. It yields the protein CACDRTGTDKLIF.

This clone was detected only a few times. A read error likely explains why the TCRdb protein, taken from a much larger clone, differs from this DNA's translation at residue 8; the protein shown is translated from the DNA. This sequence joins TRDV1 and TRDJ1; 7 nucleotides match TRDD3. CDR3 size: 22 residues. The V and J ends lost 4 bases and 0 bases, in that order; junction bases with no gene match: 26. Germline V gene data show CDR1 as TSWWSYY and CDR2 as QGS. The CDR3 nucleotides are TGTGCTCTTGGGGTCCCCCTTAGGGCTACTAGGAACTGGGGACCTCACACCGATAAACTCATCTTT. Translation gives CALGVPLRATRNWGPHTDKLIF.

This clone occurred a few times. The mismatch at residue 5 between this DNA's translation and the TCRdb protein of a much larger clone likely reflects a read error; the protein shown is translated from the DNA. This sequence joins TRDV2 and TRDJ1, with 7 bases aligning to TRDD3. Because TCRdb records no J gene, it was assigned here through a match of the DNA to germline. From germline, CDR1 is GEAIGNYY and CDR2 EKD. Losses at the gene ends were 1 base for V and 4 bases for J; bases not matched to a gene: 2. There are 13 residues in the CDR3. CDR3 in amino acids: CACDTGGHDKLIF. DNA of the CDR3: TGTGCCTGTGACACTGGGGGACACGATAAACTCATCTTT.

This clone has more than one count but fewer than ten. This DNA translates differently at residue 12 from the TCRdb protein, which is that of a much larger clone; a read error is likely, and the protein shown is the DNA's own translation. The V and J genes are TRDV2 and TRDJ1, with TRDD3 matching 11 bases. TCRdb carries no J gene annotation; the J gene was assigned here by matching the DNA with germline. The germline V gene has CDR1 GEAIGNYY and CDR2 EKD. The CDR3 is made up of 18 amino acids. Unmatched junction bases numbered 11, after V lost 0 bases and J lost 3 bases. CDR3 DNA sequence: TGTGCCTGTGACACCCTTTTACTGGGGGATAAGACTTCCGATAAACTCATCTTT. Encoded protein: CACDTLLLGDKTSDKLIF.

As for this clone: This likely came from a read error, as a far larger clone is one base away. The sample has other DNA sequences that encode this CDR3 too. The genes are TRDV2 and TRDJ1; 10 bases agree with TRDD3. TCRdb lists no J gene, so it was determined here by aligning the DNA to germline. Germline V lookup: CDR1 GEAIGNYY, CDR2 EKD. Trimming cost V 7 bases and J 1 base; bases outside gene matches: 20. The CDR3 contains 19 residues. The CDR3 DNA reads as TGTGCCTGCGATCTCTCTCCTCCGGGGGGATACGCGCCCACCGATAAACTCATCTTT. Translated: CACDLSPPGGYAPTDKLIF.

About this clone: A far bigger clonotype differs at one base, so this is likely a read error. Other nucleotide sequences from this sample produce the same CDR3. The chain carries TRDV1 and TRDJ1; the match to TRDD3 covers 8 bases. There are 20 residues in the CDR3. The germline CDR1 and CDR2 sequences are TSWWSYY and QGS. The CDR3 spells CALGGILLPGYASYTDKLIF. In DNA, the CDR3 is TGTGCCCTTGGGGGGATTCTCCTCCCGGGATACGCCTCCTACACCGATAAACTCATCTTT.

This clone was seen only a few times. A much more abundant neighbour one base away suggests this may be a read error. The V gene is TRDV1, the J gene TRDJ1; tentative D call: TRDD3 (10 bases). The J gene, absent from TCRdb, was called here by matching the DNA to germline. The V and J ends lost 4 bases and 1 base respectively, with 55 bases between them. Germline V lookup: CDR1 TSWWSYY, CDR2 QGS. The CDR3 covers 29 residues. This CDR3 is CALGAAALNLPTLLTGGFRRSPSTDKLIF. CDR3 DNA: TGTGCTCTTGGGGCGGCCGCTTTAAACCTTCCTACTCTTCTGACTGGGGGATTCCGAAGAAGCCCCAGCACCGATAAACTCATCTTT.

A few counts support this clone. TCRdb's entry gives the protein of a much larger clone, which mismatches this DNA's translation at residue 5, likely from a read error; the protein reported here is translated from the DNA. Additional DNA sequences in this sample encode the identical CDR3. The chain couples TRDV1 to TRDJ1; D might be TRDD3 (6 bases). Trimming removed 9 bases at V and 0 bases at J, with 17 bases between. The length of the CDR3 is 15 residues. The germline CDR1 and CDR2 sequences are TSWWSYY and QGS. CDR3 residues: CALGLLGLYTDKLIF. For the CDR3, the DNA is TGTGCTCTCGGGCTGCTGGGGCTGTACACCGATAAACTCATCTTT.

On this clone itself: This likely came from a read error, as a far larger clone is one base away. Different DNA sequences within this sample yield the same CDR3. The chain links TRDV1 to TRDJ1, with D tentatively TRDD3 (7 bases). TCRdb carries no J gene annotation; the J gene was assigned here by matching the DNA with germline. Deletions cut 3 bases from V and 5 bases from J, with 43 bases between. The CDR3 contains 24 residues. Germline CDR1 reads TSWWSYY; CDR2 reads QGS. CDR3 region: CALGDPGRLPRSGGYPRHRDKLIF. CDR3 DNA sequence: TGTGCTCTTGGGGATCCCGGACGCCTTCCCCGGTCTGGGGGGTACCCTCGACACCGGGATAAACTCATCTTT.

The sample holds a few counts of this clone. The protein TCRdb gives is from a much larger clone and does not agree with this DNA's translation at residue 15, likely a read error; the protein shown here comes from the DNA. V and J are TRDV2 and TRDJ1; TRDD3 aligns across 10 bases. Germline matching of the DNA provided the J gene here, since TCRdb leaves it blank. The CDR3 loop spans 19 amino acids. Germline V CDR1 and CDR2: GEAIGNYY, EKD. CDR3 region: CACDSVLIPTGGFTEKLIF. The CDR3 DNA reads as TGTGCCTGTGACTCCGTTTTGATCCCTACTGGGGGATTCACCGAAAAACTCATCTTT.

On this clone itself: This is likely an artifact of a read error, given a far larger clone one base away. Other DNA sequences in the same sample also yield this CDR3. The gene calls are TRDV1 and TRDJ1; possible D gene TRDD3, 7 bases. Since TCRdb gives no J gene, matching the DNA to germline was used here to assign it. CDR1 is TSWWSYY, CDR2 QGS, per germline. The V end lost 1 base, the J end lost 4 bases, and 52 bases lay between the germline ends. The CDR3 totals 28 residues. The CDR3 nucleotides are TGTGCTCTTGGGGAACGAAAGGACGAGAGGGGAAAGTCCCTACGTATTCCTAGGGGGGGATGGTCGGTCGATAAACTCATCTTT. This encodes CALGERKDERGKSLRIPRGGWSVDKLIF.

This clone was seen a few times. The TCRdb record carries a much larger clone's protein, which differs from this DNA's translation at residue 10; a read error is the likely cause, and the protein listed here is the DNA translation. This chain links TRDV1 with TRDJ1, with 7 bases identical to TRDD3. Looked up from germline, CDR1 is TSWWSYY and CDR2 is QGS. The CDR3 is made up of 13 amino acids. The CDR3 is CALGRGMVDRLIF. The DNA for the CDR3 is TGTGCTCTTGGTAGGGGGATGGTCGATAGACTCATCTTT.

Regarding this clone: A far larger clone is only one base removed, so a read error is likely. At the DNA level, this CDR3 is encoded by other sequences in the same sample as well. The J gene has no call, while the V gene is TRDV1; the D segment call TRDD3 is taken from the table without a DNA check. The CDR3 sequence is 24 residues long. Looked up from germline, CDR1 is TSWWSYY and CDR2 is QGS. The CDR3 spells CALVPAGGYWGIHPAGPYTDKLIF. The DNA of the CDR3 is TGTGCTCTTGTTCCCGCCGGGGGTTACTGGGGGATCCATCCGGCCGGGCCGTACACCGATAAGCTCATCTTT.

The sample holds a few counts of this clone. The protein that TCRdb holds for this DNA derives from a much larger clone and differs from the translated DNA at residue 20, which likely indicates a read error; the protein shown here is translated from the DNA. The V gene is given as TRDV1, and no J gene call is available; the table assigns TRDD3, which was not confirmed against the DNA. The CDR3 extends over 22 amino acids. Germline V gene sequence: CDR1 TSWWSYY, CDR2 QGS. The CDR3 DNA reads TGTGCTCTTGGGGAATCCTCTTCCTATCGGTCGCTTATGGGTCCCCCTACCGATAAACCCATCTTT. It codes for CALGESSSYRSLMGPPTDKPIF.

Comments on this clone: This DNA's translation differs at residue 5 from TCRdb's protein, which comes from a much larger clone; a read error is likely, and the protein shown is translated from the DNA. V usage is TRDV1 and J usage is TRDJ1; TRDD3 agrees at 12 bases. Since TCRdb gives no J gene, matching the DNA to germline was used here to assign it. V lost 4 bases and J lost 0; bases outside the gene matches: 30. Germline V gene data show CDR1 as TSWWSYY and CDR2 as QGS. CDR3 length equals 25 residues. CDR3 in DNA: TGTGCTCTTGGGGGGAATTCCTACCTTGGTCTGGGGGATACGCGTATGATTTGGTACACCGATAAACTCATCTTT. Residues: CALGGNSYLGLGDTRMIWYTDKLIF.

This clone has only a few counts. The protein that TCRdb holds for this DNA derives from a much larger clone and differs from the translated DNA at residue 14, which likely indicates a read error; the protein shown here is translated from the DNA. V gene TRDV2 combines with J gene TRDJ3, with D tentatively TRDD3 (5 bases). No J segment appears in TCRdb, so it was assigned here by matching the sequence to germline. CDR1 is GEAIGNYY and CDR2 is EKD in the germline V gene. The CDR3 sequence is 17 residues long. CDR3 nucleotides: TGTGCCTGTGACACCGTTGAGGGCTCCTGGGACACCCGACGGATGTTTTTC. This gives the protein CACDTVEGSWDTRRMFF.

This clone was seen only a few times. The protein that TCRdb holds for this DNA derives from a much larger clone and differs from the translated DNA at residue 13, which likely indicates a read error; the protein shown here is translated from the DNA. This chain uses TRDV1 with TRDJ1; TRDD3 aligns across 7 bases. TCRdb does not report a J gene; here it was assigned by matching the DNA to germline references. The CDR3 length is 19 residues. The germline V gene has CDR1 TSWWSYY and CDR2 QGS. With 3 bases clipped from V and 0 bases from J, the junction kept 16 bases outside the gene matches. The CDR3 bases are TGTGCTCTTGGGGACCTCTACCACTACCGTGGGGGACACACCGATAAACTCATCTTT. Translated, it gives CALGDLYHYRGGHTDKLIF.

In this sample, this clone turned up a few times. TCRdb pairs this DNA with a much larger clone's protein that differs at residue 10, likely a read error; the protein shown was translated from the DNA. The chain combines TRDV2 with TRDJ1; TRDD3 aligns across 8 bases. The length of the CDR3 is 22 residues. Per the germline V gene, CDR1 is GEAIGNYY and CDR2 is EKD. Losses at the gene ends were 0 bases for V and 0 bases for J; bases not matched to a gene: 23. The CDR3 is CACDTGGPDAGGRAPYTDKLIF. The CDR3 DNA sequence: TGTGCCTGTGACACCGGAGGCCCGGATGCTGGGGGACGCGCACCGTACACCGATAAACTCATCTTT.

Points on this clone: With a far larger clone one base away, a read error is the likely cause. Other DNA sequences from this sample encode an identical CDR3 as well. Here the CDR3 DNA reads TGTGCCTGCGACACCGCAACGGGCGGGGGATTTACCCTCGATAAACTCATCTTT. The encoded protein is CACDTATGGGFTLDKLIF. The chain uses TRDV2 and TRDJ1, with 7 positions matching TRDD3. TCRdb lists no J gene, so it was determined here by aligning the DNA to germline. The V gene's germline CDR1 is GEAIGNYY and CDR2 EKD. The CDR3 covers 18 residues.

As to this clone: TCRdb's entry gives the protein of a much larger clone, which mismatches this DNA's translation at residue 11, likely from a read error; the protein reported here is translated from the DNA. The genes are TRDV1 and TRDJ1, with 9 bases that match TRDD3. Germline-derived CDR1 and CDR2 are TSWWSYY and QGS. This CDR3 has 18 residues. J was trimmed by 0 bases and V by 5 bases; bases with no gene match: 13. The CDR3 loop reads CALGTDWGTPRYTDKLIF. CDR3 bases: TGTGCTCTTGGGACCGACTGGGGGACTCCCCGGTACACCGATAAACTCATCTTT.

In this sample, this clone turned up a few times. The protein recorded in TCRdb matches a much larger clone and deviates from this DNA's translation at residue 9, suggesting a read error; the protein here is obtained by translating the DNA. Within the sample, other DNA sequences also encode this same CDR3. The chain links TRDV1 to TRDJ1; 7 bases match TRDD3. The germline gives CDR1 TSWWSYY, CDR2 QGS. The CDR3 consists of 12 residues. Unmatched junction bases numbered 7, after V lost 7 bases and J lost 8 bases. CDR3 sequence: CALVSVDTKLIF. CDR3 DNA sequence: TGTGCTCTTGTATCAGTGGATACGAAACTCATCTTT.

The table lists this clone with a count of one. The J gene is TRDJ1, the V gene TRDV2, with 8 bases identical to TRDD3. Assignment of the J gene here rests on matching the DNA to germline, because TCRdb gives none. The CDR3 totals 19 residues. The junction had 15 bases not matched to a gene; V was cut back by 0 bases and J by 1 base. In germline, CDR1 is GEAIGNYY, CDR2 EKD. The CDR3, as DNA: TGTGCCTGTGACACCGTCCCGGGGGATATTGTACAGGGCACCGATAAACTCATCTTT. Its protein product is CACDTVPGDIVQGTDKLIF.

With respect to this clone: A far more abundant clone sits one base away, making this likely a read error. Other DNA sequences of this sample code for an identical CDR3. The rearrangement joins TRDV2 to TRDJ1, with 7 bases fitting TRDD3. The V gene's germline CDR1 is GEAIGNYY and CDR2 EKD. The CDR3 is 18 amino acids. V lost 0 bases and J lost 0; bases outside the gene matches: 12. CDR3 nucleotide sequence: TGTGCCTGTGACACCAGGTCTGGGGGGACGTGGTACACCGATAAACTCATCTTT. The encoded protein is CACDTRSGGTWYTDKLIF.